This T cell receptor beta chain was identified during a study of cytomegalovirus exposure and HLA in healthy donors. Broader study findings: For presence/absence analyses, sequencing depth was assumed to be roughly uniform across donors. It was reported that the classifier diagnosed cytomegalovirus status with high specificity and sensitivity in both the original and validation cohorts.

Primers: 60 Vbeta forward and 13 Jbeta reverse. Clones were sequenced by immunoSEQ multiplex PCR, and TCRdb holds only the in-frame ones, with some missing. The sample shows about 150,000 clones, about 76% of them seen only once. Concerning this clone itself: Its antigen is not identified.

The CDR3 runs to 14 residues. Trimming took 3 bases from V and 1 from J, leaving 9 bases between them. Per the germline V gene, CDR1 is LNHDA and CDR2 is SQIVND (reference sequence). Input material: PBMCs. This chain uses TRBV19 with TRBJ1-1; TRBD1 is a possible D gene (6 bases). The clonotype comes from a man between 25 and 39 years old in good health and CMV-seropositive. The CDR3 nucleotides read TGTGCCAGTAGTATTTTGGACAGGAACACTGAAGCTTTCTTT. It is translated as CASSILDRNTEAFF.